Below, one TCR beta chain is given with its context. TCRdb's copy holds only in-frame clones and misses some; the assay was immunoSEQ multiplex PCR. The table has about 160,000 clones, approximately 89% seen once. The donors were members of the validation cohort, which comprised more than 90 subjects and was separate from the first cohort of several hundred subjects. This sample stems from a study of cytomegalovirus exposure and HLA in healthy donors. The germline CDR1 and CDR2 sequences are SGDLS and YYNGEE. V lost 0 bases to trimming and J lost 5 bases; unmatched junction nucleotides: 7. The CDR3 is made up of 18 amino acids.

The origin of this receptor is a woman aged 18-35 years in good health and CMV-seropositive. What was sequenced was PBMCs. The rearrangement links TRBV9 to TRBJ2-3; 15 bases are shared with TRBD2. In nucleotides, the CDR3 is TGTGCCAGCAGCGTAGACGGACTAGCGGGAGGGCCGATAGATACGCAGTATTTT. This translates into CASSVDGLAGGPIDTQYF.